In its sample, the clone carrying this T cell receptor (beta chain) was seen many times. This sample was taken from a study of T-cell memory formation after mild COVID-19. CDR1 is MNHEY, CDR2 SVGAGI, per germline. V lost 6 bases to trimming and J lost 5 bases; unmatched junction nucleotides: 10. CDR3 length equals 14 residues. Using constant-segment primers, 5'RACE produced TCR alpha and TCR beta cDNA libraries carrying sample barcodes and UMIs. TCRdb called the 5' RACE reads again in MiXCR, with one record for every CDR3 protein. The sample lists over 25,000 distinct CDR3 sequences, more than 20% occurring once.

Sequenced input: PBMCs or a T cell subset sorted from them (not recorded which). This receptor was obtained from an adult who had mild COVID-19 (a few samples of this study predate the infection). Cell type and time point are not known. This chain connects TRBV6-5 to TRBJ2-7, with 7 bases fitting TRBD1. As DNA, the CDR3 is TGTGCCAGCAGAAAGACAGGGATTAGCCACGAGCAGTACTTC. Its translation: CASRKTGISHEQYF.